This T cell receptor beta chain was identified in a study of blood T cell repertoires in COVID-19. The overall study: T cells, B-cell-depleted T cells, or PBMCs provided the cDNA or gDNA that served as material.

Assay used: immunoSEQ multiplex PCR; TCRdb lists only in-frame clones, some missing. This repertoire shows a few hundred thousand clones, about nine tenths found once; its top ten account for roughly 1.9%. Germline V gives CDR1 MNHEY, CDR2 SVGAGI. The CDR3 is made up of 14 amino acids. The ends were cut back, 8 bases at V and 13 bases at J, with 21 bases in the middle. The sample comprised peripheral blood. The chain is built from TRBV6-5 and TRBJ1-6, with D unresolved. The TCR was taken from a woman in her twenties or thirties with COVID-19, enrolled during active disease. The CDR3 DNA reads TGTGCCAGCTCCAGGTCCCCTAAATCGTCGCCCCTCCACTTT. It encodes CASSRSPKSSPLHF.